A selection of T cell receptor beta chains follows, all from one sample in a study of blood T cell repertoires in COVID-19. TCRdb keeps only in-frame clones here, not all; method: immunoSEQ multiplex PCR. The sample yields 150,000 to 180,000 clones, roughly 81% seen once. Sequences were obtained from peripheral blood. Every receptor here comes from a woman aged 55-69 years with COVID-19, enrolled during active disease. Each CDR3 is given with its conserved first and last residue. D genes are given only for firm matches. Clone size appears in some rows only: once, few, many, or a class for an expanded clone.

j_call	v_call	d_call	clone_size	cdr3_aa	cdr3_nt
TRBJ2-5	TRBV18	TRBD1	-	CASSPQGARETQYF	TGTGCCAGCTCACCACAGGGGGCTCGAGAGACCCAGTACTTC
TRBJ1-1	TRBV23-1	TRBD1	few	CASSHPPTGRSTEAFF	TGCGCCAGCAGTCATCCCCCGACAGGGAGGTCCACTGAAGCTTTCTTT
TRBJ2-1	TRBV9	TRBD2	once	CASSVAGLQNNEQFF	TGTGCCAGCAGCGTAGCGGGACTACAAAACAATGAGCAGTTCTTC
TRBJ1-1	TRBV7-8	TRBD1	-	CASKLGQANTEAFF	TGTGCCAGCAAACTGGGACAGGCGAACACTGAAGCTTTCTTT
TRBJ1-2	TRBV19	-	-	CASTPTTGSRFGYTF	TGTGCCAGTACCCCAACAACAGGGTCGAGATTTGGCTACACCTTC
TRBJ1-1	TRBV4-1	-	-	CASSQEAWTEAFF	TGCGCCAGCAGCCAGGAGGCGTGGACTGAAGCTTTCTTT
TRBJ2-5	TRBV6-6	-	-	CASSFRIEQETQYF	TGTGCCAGCAGCTTTCGCATCGAGCAAGAGACCCAGTACTTC
TRBJ1-2	TRBV7-6	-	-	CASSLVRGGVDGYTF	TGTGCCAGCAGCTTAGTAAGGGGGGGCGTAGATGGCTACACCTTC
TRBJ2-5	TRBV6-5	TRBD2	-	CASRGLAGGEETQYF	TGTGCCAGCAGAGGACTAGCGGGGGGTGAAGAGACCCAGTACTTC
TRBJ1-1	TRBV18	-	once	CASSRARGNTEAFF	TGTGCCAGCTCACGGGCCAGGGGCAACACTGAAGCTTTCTTT
TRBJ2-7	TRBV3-1/TRBV3-2	TRBD2	-	CASSLTSGSSYEQYF	TGTGCCAGCAGTTTGACTAGCGGTAGCTCCTACGAGCAGTACTTC
TRBJ2-5	TRBV5-6	TRBD1	-	CASSWTGEQETQYF	TGTGCCAGCAGCTGGACAGGGGAACAAGAGACCCAGTACTTC
TRBJ1-6	TRBV7-8	TRBD1	many	CASSGQGGPNSPLHF	TGTGCCAGCAGCGGACAGGGAGGCCCTAATTCACCCCTCCACTTT
TRBJ1-2	TRBV7-8	-	-	CASSLYKTGASSGYTF	TGTGCCAGCAGCTTATACAAGACAGGTGCATCGTCAGGCTACACCTTC
TRBJ1-5	TRBV18	-	many	CASSPDRDQPQHF	TGTGCCAGCTCACCCGACAGAGATCAGCCCCAGCATTTT
TRBJ2-3	TRBV6-1	TRBD1	-	CASSEWALQGADTQYF	TGTGCCAGCAGTGAATGGGCCTTACAGGGGGCAGATACGCAGTATTTT
TRBJ1-1	TRBV6-5	-	once	CASRPPTGSSEAFF	TGTGCCAGCAGACCCCCTACAGGGTCCTCTGAAGCTTTCTTT
TRBJ1-1	TRBV18	-	-	CASSPGGATTEAFF	TGTGCCAGCTCACCAGGGGGGGCGACCACTGAAGCTTTCTTT
TRBJ1-5	TRBV19	TRBD1	-	CASKTDREGINQPQHF	TGTGCCAGTAAGACGGACAGGGAAGGGATCAATCAGCCCCAGCATTTT
TRBJ2-7	TRBV12-5	TRBD1	-	CASGPGQTYEQYF	TGTGCTAGTGGTCCGGGACAGACCTACGAGCAGTACTTC
TRBJ1-5	TRBV19	-	-	CASNSAGAGNQPQHF	TGTGCCAGTAATTCGGCAGGGGCGGGCAATCAGCCCCAGCATTTT
TRBJ2-1	TRBV5-1	TRBD1	-	CASSRTPTTGGLDEQFF	TGCGCCAGCAGCAGAACGCCAACGACAGGGGGTCTGGATGAGCAGTTCTTC
TRBJ1-6	TRBV5-4	TRBD1	-	CASSTWTGGTSPLHF	TGTGCCAGCAGCACCTGGACAGGGGGGACTTCACCCCTCCACTTT
TRBJ1-1	TRBV5-1	-	-	CASSGVTGGNTEAFF	TGCGCCAGCAGCGGAGTGACAGGAGGGAACACTGAAGCTTTCTTT
TRBJ1-5	TRBV19	-	-	CASSIAGNTDQPQHF	TGTGCCAGTAGTATAGCGGGGAATACAGATCAGCCCCAGCATTTT
TRBJ2-3	TRBV18	TRBD2	-	CASSPYGGSTDTQYF	TGTGCCAGCTCACCTTACGGGGGGAGCACAGATACGCAGTATTTT
TRBJ1-2	TRBV14	-	-	CASSPLTGPAGYTF	TGTGCCAGCAGCCCCCTAACAGGCCCGGCGGGCTACACCTTC
TRBJ2-5	TRBV25-1	TRBD2	-	CASSESRAAGGQGQYF	TGTGCCAGCAGTGAAAGCAGGGCTGCGGGGGGGCAGGGCCAGTACTTC
TRBJ2-2	TRBV19	TRBD2	-	CASSLGLAQLTGELFF	TGTGCCAGTAGCCTGGGACTAGCACAACTTACCGGGGAGCTGTTTTTT
TRBJ1-1	TRBV19	-	few	CASSMANRNTEAFF	TGTGCCAGTAGTATGGCTAACAGAAACACTGAAGCTTTCTTT
TRBJ2-2	TRBV3-1/TRBV3-2	TRBD2	-	CASRHLAGGNTGELFF	TGTGCCAGCAGACACCTAGCGGGGGGCAACACCGGGGAGCTGTTTTTT
TRBJ1-6	TRBV7-9	-	-	CASSRLDNSPLHF	TGTGCCAGCAGCCGACTGGATAATTCACCCCTCCACTTT
TRBJ1-2	TRBV7-2	TRBD1	-	CASSLPKTGGKGYTF	TGTGCCAGCAGCTTACCGAAGACAGGGGGGAAAGGCTACACCTTC
TRBJ2-1	TRBV4-2	TRBD2	-	CASSQEGLVGNEQFF	TGTGCCAGCAGCCAAGAGGGACTAGTAGGGAATGAGCAGTTCTTC
TRBJ2-1	TRBV5-1	TRBD2	-	CASSLDGAGGYNEQFF	TGCGCCAGCAGCTTGGACGGGGCGGGAGGGTACAATGAGCAGTTCTTC
TRBJ1-5	TRBV6-6	-	-	CASSDLQYQPQHF	TGTGCCAGCAGTGATCTCCAGTATCAGCCCCAGCATTTT
TRBJ2-2	TRBV25-1	TRBD1	-	CASSGQGDAGELFF	TGTGCCAGCAGTGGACAGGGGGACGCCGGGGAGCTGTTTTTT
TRBJ1-5	TRBV5-1	-	-	CASSLGTGSQPQHF	TGCGCCAGCAGCTTGGGAACAGGGAGTCAGCCCCAGCATTTT
TRBJ1-5	TRBV5-1	-	-	CASSLASGQPQHF	TGCGCCAGCAGCTTGGCGTCCGGTCAGCCCCAGCATTTT
TRBJ2-1	TRBV30	-	-	CAWSTGQNNEQFF	TGTGCCTGGAGTACTGGACAGAACAATGAGCAGTTCTTC
TRBJ2-3	TRBV2	-	-	CASKGGAHTDTQYF	TGTGCCAGCAAGGGCGGGGCCCACACAGATACGCAGTATTTT
TRBJ2-5	TRBV19	TRBD1	-	CASSIYRGAETQYF	TGTGCCAGTAGTATCTACAGGGGTGCAGAGACCCAGTACTTC
TRBJ1-1	TRBV5-1	-	-	CASSLVAGSGTEAFF	TGCGCCAGCAGCTTGGTGGCAGGTTCGGGAACTGAAGCTTTCTTT
TRBJ1-4	TRBV19	-	-	CASSIDRGIEKLFF	TGTGCCAGTAGTATCGATCGGGGGATTGAAAAACTGTTTTTT
TRBJ2-2	TRBV7-3	TRBD2	-	CASSLSSGGQAGELFF	TGTGCCAGCAGCTTAAGTTCGGGAGGGCAAGCCGGGGAGCTGTTTTTT
TRBJ1-1	TRBV9	-	-	CASSVSSGNTEAFF	TGTGCCAGCAGCGTAAGTTCGGGGAACACTGAAGCTTTCTTT
TRBJ1-5	TRBV28	TRBD1	-	CASSSTYRGLQPQHF	TGTGCCAGCAGCTCGACCTACAGGGGATTGCAGCCCCAGCATTTT
TRBJ1-1	TRBV6-2/TRBV6-3	-	once	CASSRYLTAGENTEAFF	TGTGCCAGCAGTCGTTACTTAACGGCGGGGGAGAACACTGAAGCTTTCTTT
TRBJ1-1	TRBV3-1/TRBV3-2	-	few	CASSPTSLRRNTEAFF	TGTGCCAGCAGCCCAACGAGTTTGAGGCGGAACACTGAAGCTTTCTTT
TRBJ1-1	TRBV5-1	TRBD1	once	CASSSSGTANTEAFF	TGCGCCAGCAGCTCCTCCGGGACAGCGAACACTGAAGCTTTCTTT
TRBJ1-5	TRBV27	TRBD1	few	CASSLLGTGNQPQHF	TGTGCCAGCAGTTTATTAGGGACAGGGAATCAGCCCCAGCATTTT
TRBJ1-1	TRBV7-9	TRBD1	-	CASSRDSNWWVNTEAFF	TGTGCCAGCAGTAGGGACAGTAATTGGTGGGTGAACACTGAAGCTTTCTTT
TRBJ1-5	TRBV3-1/TRBV3-2	-	-	CASSQFYTDQPQHF	TGTGCCAGCAGCCAGTTTTATACGGATCAGCCCCAGCATTTT
TRBJ2-3	TRBV19	-	-	CASSAPSSAGSTDTQYF	TGTGCCAGTAGTGCCCCCTCCAGCGCGGGGAGCACAGATACGCAGTATTTT
TRBJ2-3	TRBV6-6	TRBD2	-	CASSYLAGGRGDTQYF	TGTGCCAGCAGTTACCTAGCGGGAGGGCGAGGAGATACGCAGTATTTT
TRBJ1-4	TRBV14	-	-	CASSQVRGSDEKLFF	TGTGCCAGCAGCCAAGTAAGGGGCAGCGATGAAAAACTGTTTTTT
TRBJ1-1	TRBV3-1/TRBV3-2	TRBD1	-	CASSQEKTGALNTEAFF	TGTGCCAGCAGCCAAGAAAAGACAGGGGCCCTGAACACTGAAGCTTTCTTT
TRBJ2-6	TRBV6-2/TRBV6-3	TRBD1	-	CASSYPQTGAPFSGANVLTF	TGTGCCAGCAGTTACCCACAGACAGGGGCTCCATTCTCTGGGGCCAACGTCCTGACTTTC
TRBJ1-2	TRBV15	-	-	CATSRAGIRYYGYTF	TGTGCCACCAGCAGAGCTGGCATCCGATACTATGGCTACACCTTC
TRBJ1-4	TRBV5-1	-	many	CASSLELSGKLFF	TGCGCCAGCAGCTTGGAGCTGTCAGGAAAACTGTTTTTT